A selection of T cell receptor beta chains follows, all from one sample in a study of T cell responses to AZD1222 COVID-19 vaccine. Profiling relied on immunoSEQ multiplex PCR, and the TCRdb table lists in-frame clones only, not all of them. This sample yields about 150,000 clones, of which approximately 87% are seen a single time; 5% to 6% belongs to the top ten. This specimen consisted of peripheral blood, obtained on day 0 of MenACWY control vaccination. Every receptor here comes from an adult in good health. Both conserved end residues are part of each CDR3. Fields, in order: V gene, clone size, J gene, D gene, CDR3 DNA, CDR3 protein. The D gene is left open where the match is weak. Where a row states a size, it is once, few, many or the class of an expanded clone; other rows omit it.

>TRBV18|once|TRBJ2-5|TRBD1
TGTGCCAGCCTTCTGGACAGGAAAGAGACCCAGTACTTC
CASLLDRKETQYF
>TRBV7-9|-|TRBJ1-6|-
TGTGCCAGCAGCTGGTCCGAGGATTCACCCCTCCACTTT
CASSWSEDSPLHF
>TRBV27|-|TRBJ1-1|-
TGTGCCAGCAGCTTATGGACCCAGGGCGAAGCTTTCTTT
CASSLWTQGEAFF
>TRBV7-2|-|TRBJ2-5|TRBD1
TGTGCCAGCAGCTCGGACAGGTGGTTAGAACAAGAGACCCAGTACTTC
CASSSDRWLEQETQYF
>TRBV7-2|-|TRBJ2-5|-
TGTGCCAGCAGCCCCGCAGGACTAGGGGGAGAGACCCAGTACTTC
CASSPAGLGGETQYF
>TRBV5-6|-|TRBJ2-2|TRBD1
TGTGCCAGCAGCTTGTATGGACAGGGGCTATCCGGGGAGCTGTTTTTT
CASSLYGQGLSGELFF
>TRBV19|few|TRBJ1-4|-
TGTGCCAGTAGTATAGAGGCCACGTCCGGAGAAAAACTGTTTTTT
CASSIEATSGEKLFF
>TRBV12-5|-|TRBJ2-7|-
TGTGCTAGTGGTGTTTCCGGGACGGCTTCCTACGAGCAGTACTTC
CASGVSGTASYEQYF
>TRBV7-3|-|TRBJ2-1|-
TGTGCCAGCAGCTACGGACTAGGGGGATACAATGAGCAGTTCTTC
CASSYGLGGYNEQFF
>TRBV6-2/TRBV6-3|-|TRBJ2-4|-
TGTGCCAGCAGTTACAGGGCAGGGGATTTGAACATTCAGTACTTC
CASSYRAGDLNIQYF
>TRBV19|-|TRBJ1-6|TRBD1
TGTGCCAGTAGTTCGAAGGGACAGGGTGTCCATAATTCACCCCTCCACTTT
CASSSKGQGVHNSPLHF
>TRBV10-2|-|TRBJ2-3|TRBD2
TGCGCCAGCATGGGATTCGGGGGGGCAAGGGATACGCAGTATTTT
CASMGFGGARDTQYF
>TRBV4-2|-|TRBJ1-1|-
TGTGCCAGCAGCCCCCATGGAGGGAAGGTCACTGAAGCTTTCTTT
CASSPHGGKVTEAFF
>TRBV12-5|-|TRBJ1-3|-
TGTGCTAGTGGTTTGGAATTGGTGGGGAACACCATATATTTT
CASGLELVGNTIYF
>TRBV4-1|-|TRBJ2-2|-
TGCGCCAGCACCGCAAACGGACGCAACACCGGGGAGCTGTTTTTT
CASTANGRNTGELFF
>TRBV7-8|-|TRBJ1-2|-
TGTGCCAGCAGCCCCGGGAGTAAAGGCTACACCTTC
CASSPGSKGYTF
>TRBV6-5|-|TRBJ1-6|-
TGTGCCAGTTGCGGCAGGGACAATTCACCCCTCCACTTT
CASCGRDNSPLHF
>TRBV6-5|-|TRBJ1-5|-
TGTGCCAGCACTCTGACGGATAGCAATCAGCCCCAGCATTTT
CASTLTDSNQPQHF
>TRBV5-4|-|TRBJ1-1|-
TGTGCCAGCAGTTATAGTCGGTTGAACACTGAAGCTTTCTTT
CASSYSRLNTEAFF
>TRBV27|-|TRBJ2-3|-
TGTGCCAGCAGTCACCCTGGGGGGGCGTCCACAGATACGCAGTATTTT
CASSHPGGASTDTQYF
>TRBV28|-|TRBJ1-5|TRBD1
TGTGCCAGCAGTCTAACACAGGGGATGGATCAGCCCCAGCATTTT
CASSLTQGMDQPQHF
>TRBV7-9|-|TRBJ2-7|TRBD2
TGTGCCAGCAGCCCCCAAGCGGGAAGCAGTTACGAGCAGTACTTC
CASSPQAGSSYEQYF
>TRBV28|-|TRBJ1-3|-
TGTGCCAGCAGTAATCTCCCTGGAAACACCATATATTTT
CASSNLPGNTIYF
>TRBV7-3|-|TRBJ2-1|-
TGTGCCAGCAGCCCTCAAGTAAACCCTTTGAGGCAGTTCTTC
CASSPQVNPLRQFF
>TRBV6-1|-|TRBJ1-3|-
TGTGCCAGCAGCCTACTGGGGGGCCGGGGAAACACCATATATTTT
CASSLLGGRGNTIYF
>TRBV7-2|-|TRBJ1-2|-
TGTGCCAGCAGCTTAGGTGGGCGCACATTAGGCTACACCTTC
CASSLGGRTLGYTF
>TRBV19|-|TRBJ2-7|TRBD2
TGTGCCAGTAGTATGAAGCGGGAGGTCCCATCCAACTCCTACGAGCAGTACTTC
CASSMKREVPSNSYEQYF
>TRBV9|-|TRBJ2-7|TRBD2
TGTGCCAGCAGCCCCAACGCAGGACTAGCGGGAGGGCCTTATTACGAGCAGTACTTC
CASSPNAGLAGGPYYEQYF
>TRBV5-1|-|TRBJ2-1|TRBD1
TGCGCCAGCAGCTCTACCGGACAGGAAAACAATGAGCAGTTCTTC
CASSSTGQENNEQFF
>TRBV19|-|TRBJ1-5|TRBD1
TGTGCCAGTACCCCGGACAGGGAGAGCCAGCCCCAGCATTTT
CASTPDRESQPQHF
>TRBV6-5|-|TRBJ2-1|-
TGTGCCAGCTTGCGGGCGGAGAACAATGAGCAGTTCTTC
CASLRAENNEQFF